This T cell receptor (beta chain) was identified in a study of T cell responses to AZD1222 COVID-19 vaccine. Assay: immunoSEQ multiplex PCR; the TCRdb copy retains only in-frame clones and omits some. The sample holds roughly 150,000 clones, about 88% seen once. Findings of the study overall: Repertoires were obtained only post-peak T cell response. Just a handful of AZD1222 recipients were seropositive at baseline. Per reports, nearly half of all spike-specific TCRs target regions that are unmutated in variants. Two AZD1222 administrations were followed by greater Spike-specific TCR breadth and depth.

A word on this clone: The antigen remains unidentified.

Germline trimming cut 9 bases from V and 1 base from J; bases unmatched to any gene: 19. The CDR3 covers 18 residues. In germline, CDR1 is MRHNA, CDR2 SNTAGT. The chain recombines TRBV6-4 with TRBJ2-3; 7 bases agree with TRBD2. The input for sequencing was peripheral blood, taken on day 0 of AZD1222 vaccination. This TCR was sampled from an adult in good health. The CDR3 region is CARGGEGGPWRGTDTQYF. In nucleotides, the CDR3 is TGTGCCAGGGGAGGTGAGGGAGGGCCGTGGAGGGGCACAGATACGCAGTATTTT.